The 17 T cell receptor beta chains below were found in one sample sequenced in a study of cytomegalovirus exposure and HLA in healthy donors. PCR primers comprised 60 Vbeta and 13 Jbeta primers. Generated by immunoSEQ multiplex PCR, the TCRdb table keeps only in-frame clones and is missing some. The data contain approximately 110,000 clones, around four fifths of them singletons. Sequencing was performed on PBMCs. The receptors here all came from a middle-aged woman in good health and CMV-seropositive.

This chain connects TRBV5-6 to TRBJ1-3; D possibly corresponds to TRBD1 (5 bases). V lost 7 bases to trimming and J lost 0 bases, with 17 bases between them. CDR1 is SGHDT, CDR2 YYEEEE, per germline. The CDR3 spans 16 residues. The CDR3 bases are TGTGCCAGCGGGACTCTGGGTCTTGGCTCTGGAAACACCATATATTTT. Its translation: CASGTLGLGSGNTIYF.

The chain combines TRBV19 with TRBJ2-5, with 10 bases lining up with TRBD2. The CDR3 is 14 amino acids. Germline trimming cut 4 bases from V and 5 bases from J; bases unmatched to any gene: 4. The V gene's germline CDR1 is LNHDA and CDR2 SQIVND (reference sequence). The CDR3: CASSTPGLAETQYF. The CDR3 DNA is TGTGCCAGTAGTACACCGGGACTAGCGGAGACCCAGTACTTC.

The rearrangement uses TRBV7-9 and TRBJ2-2; no firm D call. V was trimmed by 1 base and J by 2 bases, leaving 5 bases between them. The germline CDR1 and CDR2 sequences are SEHNR and FQNEAQ (reference sequence). The CDR3 contains 14 residues. The CDR3, as DNA: TGTGCCAGCAGCTTAGAGCCTAACACCGGGGAGCTGTTTTTT. Translation gives CASSLEPNTGELFF.

V and J are TRBV7-3 and TRBJ2-3; 11 bases map to TRBD2. There are 19 residues in the CDR3. V trimming: 6 bases; J trimming: 1 base; junction bases outside the gene matches: 15. Germline V gene lookup returns CDR1 SGHTA and CDR2 FQGTGA. CDR3 nucleotides: TGTGCCAGCAGTCCGACGGGGCTGACTAGCGGGGACGGCACAGATACGCAGTATTTT. This gives the protein CASSPTGLTSGDGTDTQYF.

This sequence joins TRBV6-5 and TRBJ2-1; no clear D. V was shortened by 4 bases and J by 5 bases, with 9 bases between the two germline ends. Per germline, CDR1 MNHEY and CDR2 SVGAGI. This CDR3 region has 13 residues. The DNA of the CDR3 is TGTGCCAGCAGTTCCCACATCGACAATGAGCAGTTCTTC. It specifies CASSSHIDNEQFF.

J is TRBJ2-1 and V is TRBV9; D unresolved. The CDR3 spans 15 residues. V was shortened by 0 bases and J by 3 bases, with 10 bases between the two germline ends. The germline CDR1 and CDR2 sequences are SGDLS and YYNGEE. The CDR3 nucleotides are TGTGCCAGCAGCGTAGAACCGAGCAACTACAATGAGCAGTTCTTC. Its protein product is CASSVEPSNYNEQFF.

The chain recombines TRBV7-6 with TRBJ2-1; TRBD2 aligns across 7 bases. This CDR3 has 16 residues. The J segment lost 8 bases and the V segment lost 2 bases, leaving 12 bases of the junction unmatched. CDR1 SGHVS and CDR2 FNYEAQ come from the germline V gene. The CDR3 DNA reads as TGTGCCAGCAGCTTATACGCTAGCGGCCCTGGGGATGAGCAGTTCTTC. It yields the protein CASSLYASGPGDEQFF.

This sequence joins TRBV19 and TRBJ2-7, with TRBD2 matching over 8 bases. V was clipped by 9 bases and J by 3 bases; unmatched bases: 1. CDR3 size: 11 residues. The germline V gene has CDR1 LNHDA and CDR2 SQIVND (reference sequence). The CDR3: CASRGGYEQYF. CDR3 coding DNA: TGTGCCAGCCGGGGGGGCTACGAGCAGTACTTC.

This clone was observed a few times. The genes are TRBV2 and TRBJ2-1; D gene unclear. This CDR3 region has 16 residues. Looked up from germline, CDR1 is SNHLY and CDR2 is FYNNEI. Trimming removed 3 bases from V and 0 bases from J, with 12 bases in between. The CDR3 sequence is CASSESLVVSYNEQFF. For the CDR3, the DNA is TGTGCCAGCAGTGAGTCCTTAGTAGTCTCCTACAATGAGCAGTTCTTC. Drawing the rest from reference TRBV2 and TRBJ2-1, the complete variable domain is EPEVTQTPSHQVTQMGQEVILRCVPISNHLYFYWYRQILGQKVEFLVSFYNNEISEKSEIFDDQFSVERPDGSNFTLKIRSTKLEDSAMYFCASSESLVVSYNEQFFGPGTRLTVL.

This clone was seen a single time. J is TRBJ2-7 and V is TRBV21-1; TRBD2, as called in the table, went unchecked against the DNA. TRBV21-1 is noted as a pseudogene. The CDR3 covers 17 residues. The CDR3 reads CASSKVYVGTAGYEQYF. Here the CDR3 DNA reads TGTGCCAGCAGCAAAGTATACGTGGGGACTGCAGGCTACGAGCAGTACTTC.

The V and J genes are TRBV4-3 and TRBJ2-7, with TRBD2 matching 9 bases. The V gene end was trimmed by 11 bases and the J gene end by 3 bases; junction bases not matched to a gene: 8. This CDR3 comprises 13 residues. The germline CDR1 and CDR2 sequences are LGHNA and YSLEER. CDR3 loop: CAPRLAGHYEQYF. The CDR3 DNA sequence: TGCGCCCCCCGCCTAGCGGGGCACTACGAGCAGTACTTC.

This clone was seen once. The V call is TRBV4-1, the J call TRBJ2-1, with 11 bases fitting TRBD2. The CDR3 totals 17 residues. CDR1 MGHRA and CDR2 YSYEKL come from the germline V gene. V was clipped by 4 bases and J by 0 bases; unmatched bases: 5. The chain's CDR3 is CASSRASGGISYNEQFF. The CDR3 coding sequence is TGCGCCAGCAGCCGAGCTAGCGGGGGGATCTCCTACAATGAGCAGTTCTTC.

The chain joins TRBV9 to TRBJ2-3; possible D gene TRBD2, 5 bases. CDR1 is SGDLS, CDR2 YYNGEE, per germline. Trimming stripped 4 bases from V and 2 bases from J, with 11 bases between. The CDR3 contains 14 residues. CDR3 in amino acids: CASSTGSFTDTQYF. CDR3 in DNA: TGTGCCAGCAGCACGGGATCCTTCACAGATACGCAGTATTTT.

In the case of this clone: The junction departs from germline at one end; a sequencing error may be responsible. For the CDR3, the DNA is TGTGCTAGCAGCTTAAGCACCCGAGGGGAGCAGTACTTC. It specifies CASSLSTRGEQYF. The chain uses TRBV7-7 and TRBJ2-7, with TRBD2 as a possible D gene (5 bases). The CDR3 runs to 13 residues. The germline CDR1 and CDR2 sequences are SSHAT and FNYEAQ (reference sequence).

The CDR3 coding sequence is TGTGCCAGCAGTTTAACAACCGGGACAGGGTATGGCTACACCTTC. Encoded protein: CASSLTTGTGYGYTF. The chain uses TRBV6-5 and TRBJ1-2; 9 bases line up with TRBD1. The germline V gene encodes CDR1 MNHEY and CDR2 SVGAGI. Trimming took 4 bases from V and 5 from J; bases not matched to a gene: 8. The CDR3 is 15 residues long.

V gene TRBV13 combines with J gene TRBJ2-7, with TRBD2 as a possible D gene (6 bases). CDR1 PRHDT and CDR2 FYEKMQ come from the germline V gene (reference sequence). The CDR3 is 15 amino acids. Deletions cut 3 bases from V and 3 bases from J, with 15 bases between. CDR3: CASSFILAGGYEQYF. In DNA, the CDR3 is TGTGCCAGCAGCTTCATACTAGCTGGAGGCTACGAGCAGTACTTC.

V and J are TRBV10-1 and TRBJ2-5; D might be TRBD2 (7 bases). CDR3 length: 14 residues. Trimming left V 3 bases short and J 2 bases short, with 10 bases between. The germline V gene has CDR1 WNHNN and CDR2 SYGVQD (reference sequence). The DNA of the CDR3 is TGCGCCAGCAGTGACGGGGGGCATCAAGAGACCCAGTACTTC. It codes for CASSDGGHQETQYF.